These T cell receptor beta chains were read from a single sample in a study of shared clonotypes between healthy human individuals. The protocol was immunoSEQ multiplex PCR, while the TCRdb copy is restricted to in-frame clones and leaves out a portion. The sample records about 2.4 million clones, 93% being singletons. The sample comprised naive CD4+ T cells from PBMCs. These receptors all stem from a man younger than 35 in good health. Some clones in this sample may be carry-over from other donors' samples. CDR3s include the opening cysteine and the closing phenylalanine or tryptophan. D genes are given only for firm matches. Only some rows state a clone size, as once, few, many or a class for expanded clones.

size	V	D	J	CDR3
.	TRBV9	.	TRBJ1-1	CASSVVAGAITEAFF
.	TRBV19	.	TRBJ1-5	CASSRADSNQPQHF
.	TRBV6-1	TRBD1	TRBJ1-5	CASSEWTGPYSNQPQHF
.	TRBV6-7	TRBD1	TRBJ2-5	CASSYPGQRRQETQYF
once	TRBV7-9	.	TRBJ1-1	CASTSGPRDTEAFF
.	TRBV5-4	.	TRBJ1-1	CASSLVLSGEAFF
once	TRBV18	.	TRBJ2-7	CASSPPRPSYEQYF
.	TRBV10-3	.	TRBJ1-6	CAIRDSDSPLHF
.	TRBV5-6	.	TRBJ2-1	CASSPDTGSSYNEQFF
.	TRBV7-2	TRBD2	TRBJ2-2	CASSLGREVWDTGELFF
.	TRBV7-2	.	TRBJ2-7	CASTPGGFSYEQYF
.	TRBV10-3	.	TRBJ2-3	CAIPGQNTDTQYF
.	TRBV4-2	.	TRBJ2-2	CASSRSKTGELFF
.	TRBV28	TRBD2	TRBJ2-7	CASSLSLAGAKEQYF
.	TRBV5-1	TRBD2	TRBJ2-3	CASSRTTGLALSTDTQYF
.	TRBV28	TRBD1	TRBJ2-7	CASSFSRDRPSYEQYF
.	TRBV6-1	.	TRBJ2-7	CASSEARTPTYEQYF
.	TRBV2	.	TRBJ2-3	CATRREVASTDTQYF
.	TRBV28	TRBD2	TRBJ2-3	CASSWTSGQYF
.	TRBV5-4	.	TRBJ2-3	CASSLAGNTDTQYF
.	TRBV7-3	TRBD1	TRBJ1-1	CASSSGDSTEAFF
.	TRBV5-1	.	TRBJ2-1	CASSLVRFPGGEQFF
.	TRBV4-2	TRBD1	TRBJ2-2	CASSQVWDRSANTGELFF
once	TRBV21-1	.	TRBJ2-2	CASSLSSGTSGTGELFF
.	TRBV5-1	.	TRBJ2-1	CASSFDPAYEQFF
.	TRBV7-2	TRBD1	TRBJ1-5	CASSLGTGKNQPQHF
once	TRBV28	.	TRBJ2-6	CASSIPPRGSGANVLTF
.	TRBV5-4	.	TRBJ2-3	CASSSGIVGTDTQYF
few	TRBV19	TRBD1	TRBJ1-5	CASTTGGWQPQHF
.	TRBV15	.	TRBJ1-5	CATSITRFQPQHF
.	TRBV27	TRBD1	TRBJ1-1	CASSLAGGSVNTEAFF
.	TRBV5-6	.	TRBJ1-5	CASSLGPNQPQHF
.	TRBV4-1	TRBD2	TRBJ2-7	CASSQETSGTYEQYF
.	TRBV6-5	.	TRBJ2-1	CASSFFNEQFF
.	TRBV5-1	.	TRBJ2-2	CASSSEGRMNTGELFF
.	TRBV6-1	.	TRBJ2-7	CASRRDLAGEQYF
.	TRBV4-2	TRBD2	TRBJ2-2	CASSQALTSGSITGSGELFF
.	TRBV6-5	.	TRBJ1-2	CASSYSGANYGYTF
.	TRBV5-6	.	TRBJ2-1	CASSFRRWASGNEQFF
.	TRBV2	.	TRBJ2-3	CASSVQRRSDTQYF
.	TRBV19	.	TRBJ2-1	CASSIGRGPTNEQFF
.	TRBV5-1	TRBD2	TRBJ2-5	CASSQTGAGGETQYF
.	TRBV7-9	TRBD1	TRBJ2-7	CASSLGQGGYEQYF
.	TRBV7-2	.	TRBJ2-1	CASSLGVGRSEQFF
once	TRBV6-6	TRBD2	TRBJ2-1	CASGTSQFEQFF
.	TRBV19	.	TRBJ2-2	CASSRQEGTGELFF
.	TRBV5-1	TRBD2	TRBJ2-5	CASSYEALAGVETQYF
.	TRBV7-2	.	TRBJ2-2	CASNSRGGETGELFF
.	TRBV7-2	.	TRBJ2-7	CASSLLGPSYEQYF
.	TRBV9	.	TRBJ2-7	CASSVAPSSSYEQYF